What follows are 27 T cell receptor beta chains derived from one specimen sequenced in a study of cytomegalovirus exposure and HLA in healthy donors. TCRdb's table, derived via immunoSEQ multiplex PCR, lists solely in-frame clones and lacks some. The data contain 90,000 to 120,000 clones, 95% of them singletons. Input material: PBMCs. The receptors were gathered from a woman younger than 30 in good health and CMV-seronegative.

This sequence joins TRBV7-2 and TRBJ1-2, with a weak D call TRBD1 (5 bases). V lost 5 bases and J 0 bases, leaving 16 bases between the germline ends. Germline loops: CDR1 SGHTA, CDR2 FQGNSA. This CDR3 is 16 amino acids long. The chain's CDR3 is CASSPADSSSNYGYTF. The CDR3 DNA reads as TGTGCCAGCAGCCCAGCCGACAGCTCCTCTAACTATGGCTACACCTTC.

The chain is built from TRBV6-5 and TRBJ2-1; 11 positions agree with TRBD2. Trimming at V came to 8 bases and at J to 1 base, leaving 4 bases not matched to a gene. From germline, CDR1 is MNHEY and CDR2 SVGAGI. The CDR3 loop spans 15 amino acids. The CDR3 DNA reads as TGTGCCAGCCGTTTAGCGGGGGGGTCCTACAATGAGCAGTTCTTC. Amino acids: CASRLAGGSYNEQFF.

J is TRBJ2-5 and V is TRBV5-5, with a weak D call TRBD2 (6 bases). Trimming stripped 2 bases from V and 1 base from J, with 12 bases between. The germline V gene has CDR1 SGHKS and CDR2 YYEKEE (reference sequence). The CDR3 runs 15 residues. The CDR3 loop reads CASSFPGTGQETQYF. The DNA for the CDR3 is TGTGCCAGCAGCTTTCCCGGGACTGGCCAAGAGACCCAGTACTTC.

The gene calls are TRBV28 and TRBJ2-2; D is uncertain. V lost 3 bases and J lost 5, with 13 bases in between. The CDR3 runs 15 residues. Germline CDR1 reads MDHEN; CDR2 reads SYDVKM. CDR3 nucleotide sequence: TGTGCCAGCAGTTTGGTAAGGCGAGGAACCGGGGAGCTGTTTTTT. It codes for CASSLVRRGTGELFF.

The J gene is TRBJ2-1, the V gene TRBV15, with D perhaps matching TRBD2 (7 bases). The CDR3 contains 16 residues. Germline lookup yields CDR1 LNHNV and CDR2 YYDKDF (reference sequence). The V end lost 0 bases, the J end lost 8 bases, and 17 bases lay between the germline ends. The CDR3 DNA is TGTGCCACCAGCAGAGATTCTACGGGGGGCGCGCATGAGCAGTTCTTC. Translation gives CATSRDSTGGAHEQFF.

This chain connects TRBV6-5 to TRBJ2-5; D perhaps matches TRBD2 (6 bases). The length of the CDR3 is 14 residues. Trimming cost V 6 bases and J 5 bases, with 16 bases left between them. Germline V CDR1 and CDR2: MNHEY, SVGAGI. The CDR3 is CASSPRLGAETQYF. CDR3 in DNA: TGTGCCAGCAGCCCCCGACTAGGCGCGGAGACCCAGTACTTC.

The chain employs TRBV25-1 and TRBJ1-1; TRBD1 aligns across 8 bases. V gave up 4 bases and J gave up 1 base; unmatched junction bases: 8. The germline gives CDR1 MGHDK, CDR2 SYGVNS. CDR3 size: 16 residues. DNA of the CDR3: TGTGCCAGCAGTGGGCAGGGGGCGGTTCGGAACACTGAAGCTTTCTTT. Translated, it gives CASSGQGAVRNTEAFF.

The chain has TRBV9 and TRBJ2-1; 7 positions agree with TRBD2. Germline CDR1 is SGDLS and CDR2 is YYNGEE. The CDR3 is 17 amino acids. V lost 4 bases, J lost 0 bases, and 10 bases stayed unmatched. In DNA form, the CDR3 reads TGTGCCAGCAGCTCCTCACGGGGGGTGAGCTCCTACAATGAGCAGTTCTTC. Translating it yields CASSSSRGVSSYNEQFF.

V gene TRBV19 combines with J gene TRBJ2-7; 9 bases are a match to TRBD2. Trimming cost V 3 bases and J 2 bases; bases outside gene matches: 2. Germline assignment: CDR1 LNHDA and CDR2 SQIVND (reference sequence). The CDR3 sequence is 14 residues long. The CDR3 region has the DNA TGTGCCAGTAGTATGACTAGCGGTGCCTACGAGCAGTACTTC. Translating gives CASSMTSGAYEQYF.

To note about this clone: This CDR3 is also generated by other DNA sequences in the sample. This CDR3 reads CASSGQGLAKNIQYF. The CDR3 bases are TGTGCCAGCAGTGGACAGGGGCTAGCCAAAAACATTCAGTACTTC. The genes are TRBV28 and TRBJ2-4; TRBD1 matches at 9 bases. V lost 5 bases, J lost 0 bases, and 2 bases stayed unmatched. The CDR3 is 15 amino acids. Germline-derived CDR1 and CDR2 are MDHEN and SYDVKM.

V gene TRBV28 combines with J gene TRBJ2-4, with D possibly matching TRBD2 (6 bases). Germline CDR1 is MDHEN and CDR2 is SYDVKM. Between the trimmed V and J ends, which lost 4 bases and 7 bases, there was a span of 17 bases. The CDR3 consists of 15 residues. In nucleotides, the CDR3 is TGTGCCAGCAGTTCGGAGGGCAGGGACCGGAACATTCAGTACTTC. Amino acids: CASSSEGRDRNIQYF.

The chain recombines TRBV7-9 with TRBJ2-3; D possibly corresponds to TRBD2 (5 bases). Per the germline V gene, CDR1 is SEHNR and CDR2 is FQNEAQ (reference sequence). The CDR3 length is 18 residues. V lost 1 base to trimming and J lost 0 bases, with 17 bases between them. In DNA form, the CDR3 reads TGTGCCAGCAGCTTAGGGGGTCTAGCCAAATTCAGCACAGATACGCAGTATTTT. This codes for CASSLGGLAKFSTDTQYF. Variable domain in full (rest from reference TRBV7-9 and TRBJ2-3): DTGVSQNPRHKITKRGQNVTFRCDPISEHNRLYWYRQTLGQGPEFLTYFQNEAQLEKSRLLSDRFSAERPKGSFSTLEIQRTEQGDSAMYLCASSLGGLAKFSTDTQYFGPGTRLTVL.

The chain is built from TRBV2 and TRBJ2-7, with 7 positions matching TRBD1. Germline CDR1 and CDR2: SNHLY and FYNNEI. Unmatched junction bases numbered 8, after V lost 7 bases and J lost 2 bases. This CDR3 comprises 14 residues. CDR3 nucleotides: TGTGCCAGCACCTCAGCCGGGACAGCCTACGAGCAGTACTTC. Protein: CASTSAGTAYEQYF.

This rearrangement joins TRBV7-9 to TRBJ1-1; D is possibly TRBD1 (5 bases). Germline loops: CDR1 SEHNR, CDR2 FQNEAQ (reference sequence). Trimming removed 1 base from V and 4 bases from J, with 10 bases in between. The CDR3 totals 14 residues. Here the CDR3 DNA reads TGTGCCAGCAGCTTAGGGGGGGTAACCACTGAAGCTTTCTTT. Its protein is CASSLGGVTTEAFF.

J is TRBJ2-5 and V is TRBV7-6; 8 bases are shared with TRBD2. Germline-derived CDR1 and CDR2 are SGHVS and FNYEAQ. The length of the CDR3 is 18 residues. V dropped 0 bases and J dropped 2; count of bases not matched to a gene: 11. The CDR3 bases are TGTGCCAGCAGCTTAGCGGGGCATGGGAGCGGGGGTCAAGAGACCCAGTACTTC. Protein: CASSLAGHGSGGQETQYF.

The V call is TRBV28, the J call TRBJ1-5, with 7 bases that match TRBD1. Losses at the gene ends were 3 bases for V and 11 bases for J; bases not matched to a gene: 4. The CDR3 spans 12 residues. The germline gives CDR1 MDHEN, CDR2 SYDVKM. CDR3 protein: CASSLGDRAQHF. The CDR3 DNA sequence: TGTGCCAGCAGTTTGGGGGACAGAGCCCAGCATTTT.

The chain joins TRBV10-3 to TRBJ2-1, with a possible D match to TRBD1 (6 bases). V was pared by 6 bases and J by 8 bases, with 17 bases between. The CDR3 sequence is 14 residues long. Looked up from germline, CDR1 is ENHRY and CDR2 is SYGVKD. The CDR3 DNA follows: TGTGCCATCAGGTCGGCAGGGGTAAGGGATGAGCAGTTCTTC. This encodes CAIRSAGVRDEQFF.

This clone was found once. This sequence joins TRBV4-2 and TRBJ1-6, with D perhaps matching TRBD1 (6 bases). Germline CDR1 LGHNA, CDR2 YNFKEQ. The germline V and J ends were trimmed by 0 bases and 9 bases, with 18 bases remaining between them. CDR3 size: 17 residues. In DNA, the CDR3 is TGTGCCAGCAGCCAAGATATCGGGACATCAGCAAGTTCACCCCTCCACTTT. It encodes CASSQDIGTSASSPLHF.

The V gene is TRBV9, the J gene TRBJ2-5; D might be TRBD2 (5 bases). The CDR3 is made up of 15 amino acids. The germline V gene encodes CDR1 SGDLS and CDR2 YYNGEE. V was cut by 1 base and J by 2 bases, with 12 bases left in between. CDR3 sequence reads: CASSVRGDGQETQYF. CDR3 in DNA: TGTGCCAGCAGCGTACGGGGAGATGGTCAAGAGACCCAGTACTTC.

This clone was counted a single time. The rearrangement joins TRBV6-6 to TRBJ1-3; the D gene is possibly TRBD1 (5 bases). CDR1 is MNHNY, CDR2 SVGAGI, per germline (reference sequence). Trimming took off 10 bases at V and 0 bases at J, with 16 bases between the two ends. This CDR3 spans 15 amino acids. The CDR3 DNA reads TGTGCCACCTCCCCGGGGGGACTCTCTGGAAACACCATATATTTT. Translating it yields CATSPGGLSGNTIYF.

The chain uses TRBV5-1 and TRBJ2-1; D possibly corresponds to TRBD2 (7 bases). Germline V gene lookup returns CDR1 SGHRS and CDR2 YFSETQ. The CDR3 extends over 19 amino acids. V lost 4 bases to trimming and J lost 0 bases, with 23 bases between them. CDR3 residues: CASSPPLSGGLSSYNEQFF. DNA for the CDR3: TGCGCCAGCAGCCCACCCCTCTCGGGGGGCCTAAGCTCCTACAATGAGCAGTTCTTC.

The V call is TRBV6-1, the J call TRBJ2-2, with D tentatively TRBD2 (6 bases). CDR1 and CDR2 from the germline V gene are MNHNS and SASEGT. The CDR3 consists of 15 residues. Trimming left V 0 bases short and J 5 bases short, with 10 bases between. The CDR3, as DNA: TGTGCCAGCAGTGAAGCGCTTGGGGGGACCGGGGAGCTGTTTTTT. It specifies CASSEALGGTGELFF.

This chain joins TRBV7-2 and TRBJ2-7; D is undetermined. V was pared by 1 base and J by 3 bases, with 13 bases between. CDR3 size: 15 residues. Germline V lookup: CDR1 SGHTA, CDR2 FQGNSA. The CDR3 DNA sequence: TGTGCCAGCAGCTTAGGGCACAGCCCCAGCTACGAGCAGTACTTC. Protein sequence: CASSLGHSPSYEQYF.

This chain connects TRBV19 to TRBJ1-2; 7 bases map to TRBD1. V dropped 2 bases and J dropped 6; count of bases not matched to a gene: 6. The V gene's germline CDR1 is LNHDA and CDR2 SQIVND (reference sequence). The CDR3 covers 14 residues. This CDR3 reads CASSILEGANGYTF. CDR3 nucleotide sequence: TGTGCCAGTAGTATACTGGAGGGGGCGAATGGCTACACCTTC.

The gene calls are TRBV5-1 and TRBJ2-7; weak D call: TRBD2 (5 bases). Germline-derived CDR1 and CDR2 are SGHRS and YFSETQ. The CDR3 has 17 amino acids. Trimming removed 0 bases from V and 3 bases from J, with 19 bases in between. The CDR3 nucleotides read TGCGCCAGCAGCTTGGAAATTTTAGGTACTAGGGTCTACGAGCAGTACTTC. Translated: CASSLEILGTRVYEQYF.

The genes are TRBV18 and TRBJ2-7; tentative D call: TRBD2 (6 bases). Between the trimmed V and J ends, which lost 2 bases and 0 bases, there was a span of 14 bases. The CDR3 spans 16 residues. The germline gives CDR1 KGHSH, CDR2 LQKENI. The CDR3 DNA reads TGTGCCAGCTCACCAAGGTGGGGGGAAAGCTCCTACGAGCAGTACTTC. This gives the protein CASSPRWGESSYEQYF.

V and J are TRBV28 and TRBJ1-6, with a weak D call TRBD1 (6 bases). CDR1 is MDHEN and CDR2 is SYDVKM in the germline V gene. This CDR3 spans 16 amino acids. V shed 4 bases and J shed 7 bases, with 17 bases lying between them. This chain's CDR3 is CASSSNLQGMNSPLHF. Written as DNA, the CDR3 is TGTGCCAGCAGTTCAAATTTACAGGGTATGAATTCACCCCTCCACTTT.